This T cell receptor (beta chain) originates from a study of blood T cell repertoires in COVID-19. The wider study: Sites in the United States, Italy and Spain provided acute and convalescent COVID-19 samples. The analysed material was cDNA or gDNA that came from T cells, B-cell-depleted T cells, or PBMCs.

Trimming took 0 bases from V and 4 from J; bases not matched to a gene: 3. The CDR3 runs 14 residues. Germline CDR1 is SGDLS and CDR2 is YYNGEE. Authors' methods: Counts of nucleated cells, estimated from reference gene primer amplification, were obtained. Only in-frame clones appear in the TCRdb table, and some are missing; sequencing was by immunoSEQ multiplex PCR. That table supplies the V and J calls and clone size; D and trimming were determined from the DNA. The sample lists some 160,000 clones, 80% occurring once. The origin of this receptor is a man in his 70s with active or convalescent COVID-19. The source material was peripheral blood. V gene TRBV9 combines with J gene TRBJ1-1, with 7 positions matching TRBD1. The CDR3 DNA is TGTGCCAGCAGCGTAGTGACAGGGACCACTGAAGCTTTCTTT. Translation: CASSVVTGTTEAFF.